The TCR beta chain under discussion was sequenced for a study of blood T cell repertoires in COVID-19. Turning to the study itself: The origin of the acute and convalescent COVID-19 samples was the United States, Italy and Spain.

The V gene's germline CDR1 is SGHRS and CDR2 YFSETQ. V lost 2 bases, J lost 8 bases, and 10 bases stayed unmatched. There are 16 residues in the CDR3. In the original workflow: By means of reference gene primer amplification, nucleated cell counts were estimated. Assay: immunoSEQ multiplex PCR; the TCRdb copy retains only in-frame clones and omits some. V and J calls and clone size are as listed in that table; D and trimming were resolved from the DNA. The table lists about 42,000 clones, around 88% of them singletons, with over 3.5% in the top ten. The chain links TRBV5-1 to TRBJ1-4, with TRBD1 identical over 9 bases. This receptor was obtained from a human donor in a cohort sampled during active COVID-19. The specimen sequenced was peripheral blood. CDR3 amino acids: CASSFWGRTGEEKLFF. The CDR3 nucleotides read TGCGCCAGCAGCTTTTGGGGAAGGACAGGGGAGGAAAAACTGTTTTTT.